This TCR beta chain came from a study of T cell responses to AZD1222 COVID-19 vaccine. Across the study: Pooled samples include second doses given at about 4 or 12 weeks.

Repertoires were generated with immunoSEQ multiplex PCR, while TCRdb's copy carries only in-frame clones and drops some. Here the sample spans fewer than 95,000 clones, 85% to 90% being singletons. Germline values: CDR1 SGHDT, CDR2 YYEEEE. The CDR3 extends over 15 amino acids. V trimming: 6 bases; J trimming: 0 bases; junction bases outside the gene matches: 4. The clonotype was recovered from an adult in good health. This chain uses TRBV5-6 with TRBJ2-7; 12 nucleotides match TRBD1. The specimen comprised peripheral blood, sampled on day 0 of AZD1222 vaccination. CDR3 protein: CASKGTGGPSYEQYF. Here the CDR3 DNA reads TGTGCCAGCAAGGGGACAGGGGGCCCCTCCTACGAGCAGTACTTC.